These T cell receptor beta chains were read from a single sample in a study of blood T cell repertoires in COVID-19. Libraries were prepared by immunoSEQ multiplex PCR; TCRdb keeps only in-frame clonotypes and omits some of them. This table has about 350,000 clones, around nine tenths appearing once. The sample was PBMCs or T cells enriched from blood (not recorded which). Receptor source: a woman aged 25 to 45 who had been exposed to COVID-19. The CDR3 runs from the conserved cysteine through the conserved F or W. Fields, in order: J gene, D gene, clone size, V gene, CDR3 DNA, CDR3 protein. A D gene is named only where the DNA matches it firmly. Expanded clones get a size class; other rows say once, few or many, or leave the size out.

TRBJ2-2 | . | . | TRBV7-7 | TGTGCTAGCAGCCGTGATGTGTCAGGGGACACCGGGGAGCTGTTTTTT | CASSRDVSGDTGELFF
TRBJ2-1 | . | . | TRBV7-9 | TGTGCCAGCAGCGCCGACAGGAAAGGGCCCTACAATGAGCAGTTCTTC | CASSADRKGPYNEQFF
TRBJ2-2 | TRBD1 | . | TRBV16 | TGTGCCAGCAGCCAATCTATCCAGGGGGCGCGGGCCGGGGAGCTGTTTTTT | CASSQSIQGARAGELFF
TRBJ2-1 | . | . | TRBV11-2 | TGTGCCAGCAGCTTATTGCAGGCAAGCTCCTACAATGAGCAGTTCTTC | CASSLLQASSYNEQFF
TRBJ2-2 | TRBD1 | . | TRBV28 | TGTGCCAGCGGCCCCTCAGGGGGAAGGAACACCGGGGAGCTGTTTTTT | CASGPSGGRNTGELFF
TRBJ2-7 | . | . | TRBV5-1 | TGCGCCAGCAGCCGAATCGAACAGGGTTCCTACGAGCAGTACTTC | CASSRIEQGSYEQYF
TRBJ1-6 | TRBD1 | . | TRBV6-5 | TGTGCCAGCAGTCCTCAGGGGGTATATTCACCCCTCCACTTT | CASSPQGVYSPLHF
TRBJ2-3 | TRBD2 | . | TRBV6-1 | TGTGCCAGCAGTGAAATTAGCGGGGGGAGCACAGATACGCAGTATTTT | CASSEISGGSTDTQYF
TRBJ2-1 | . | . | TRBV12-3/TRBV12-4 | TGTGCCAGCAGTTTAGCGACTGAGGGTGAGCAGTTCTTC | CASSLATEGEQFF
TRBJ1-2 | . | . | TRBV4-1 | TGCGCCAGCAGCCAAGATAAGCGGGGGCTGAATGGCTACACCTTC | CASSQDKRGLNGYTF
TRBJ1-2 | . | . | TRBV5-6 | TGTGCCAGCAGCTTTCGGGGGGGCGGCAACTATGGCTACACCTTC | CASSFRGGGNYGYTF
TRBJ2-1 | TRBD2 | once | TRBV6-5 | TGTGCCGGTAGCGGGAGCGTTAGGTGGAGTGAGCAGTTCTTC | CAGSGSVRWSEQFF
TRBJ1-5 | . | . | TRBV5-8 | TGTGCCAGCAGCTTGTTAGGGTCCGGGGTTAGCAATCAGCCCCAGCATTTT | CASSLLGSGVSNQPQHF
TRBJ1-2 | TRBD1 | . | TRBV5-8 | TGTGCCAGCAATGCTTGGGACCGGGACAGGGTCTATGGCTACACCTTC | CASNAWDRDRVYGYTF
TRBJ1-6 | TRBD1 | few | TRBV19 | TGTGCCAGTGGGTCCGGGACAGTTAATTCACCCCTCCACTTT | CASGSGTVNSPLHF
TRBJ1-5 | . | . | TRBV24-1 | TGTGCCACCAGTGATTTGCCAGGACAGCCCCAGCATTTT | CATSDLPGQPQHF
TRBJ1-1 | TRBD1 | . | TRBV24-1 | TGTGCCACCAGTGGGACAGGGCCGGGAACTGAAGCTTTCTTT | CATSGTGPGTEAFF
TRBJ1-3 | . | once | TRBV28 | TGTGCCAGCAGTTTGAGGAACAGGGAACTTTCTGGAAACACCATATATTTT | CASSLRNRELSGNTIYF
TRBJ2-3 | . | . | TRBV29-1 | TGCAGCGTTGGGGGCGACACAGATACGCAGTATTTT | CSVGGDTDTQYF
TRBJ1-6 | . | . | TRBV27 | TGTGCCAGCAGTTTATTGGACAGAGTTTATTCACCCCTCCACTTT | CASSLLDRVYSPLHF
TRBJ1-5 | . | . | TRBV25-1 | TGTGCCAGCAGTGAGGCTTATAGCAATCAGCCCCAGCATTTT | CASSEAYSNQPQHF
TRBJ2-7 | TRBD2 | . | TRBV2 | TGTGCCAGCAAGGGGAGCGGGGTCTCCTCCTACGAGCAGTACTTC | CASKGSGVSSYEQYF
TRBJ2-7 | TRBD1 | once | TRBV3-1/TRBV3-2 | TGTGCCAGCAGCCACCCGGGACAGGGTGTCCACGAGCAGTACTTC | CASSHPGQGVHEQYF
TRBJ1-3 | . | . | TRBV28 | TGTGCCAGCAGTCCGACAGGTCTCTCTGGAAACACCATATATTTT | CASSPTGLSGNTIYF
TRBJ1-1 | . | . | TRBV2 | TGTGCCAGCAGTGAAGGGGTGGAGCTGAAAGCTTTCTTT | CASSEGVELKAFF